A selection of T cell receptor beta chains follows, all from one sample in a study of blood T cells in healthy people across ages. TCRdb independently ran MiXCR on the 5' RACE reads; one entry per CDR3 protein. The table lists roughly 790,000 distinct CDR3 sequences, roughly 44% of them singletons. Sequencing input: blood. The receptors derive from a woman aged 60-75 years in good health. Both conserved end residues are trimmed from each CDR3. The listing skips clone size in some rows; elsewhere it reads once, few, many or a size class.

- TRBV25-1 ASSEYGGDDNQPQH
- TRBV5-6 ASSLRAGNNSPLH
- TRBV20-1 SVGGGRAYEQY
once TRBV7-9 ASTVTLHRVIHEQF
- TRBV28 ASSSSGTGDEQF
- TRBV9 ARSRGGASGANVLT
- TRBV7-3 ASSSTTYNEQF
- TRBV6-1 ASSEAPRTSGGAETQY
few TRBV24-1 ATSDFGGTSGGETQY
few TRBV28 ASSGAEGIGDEQF